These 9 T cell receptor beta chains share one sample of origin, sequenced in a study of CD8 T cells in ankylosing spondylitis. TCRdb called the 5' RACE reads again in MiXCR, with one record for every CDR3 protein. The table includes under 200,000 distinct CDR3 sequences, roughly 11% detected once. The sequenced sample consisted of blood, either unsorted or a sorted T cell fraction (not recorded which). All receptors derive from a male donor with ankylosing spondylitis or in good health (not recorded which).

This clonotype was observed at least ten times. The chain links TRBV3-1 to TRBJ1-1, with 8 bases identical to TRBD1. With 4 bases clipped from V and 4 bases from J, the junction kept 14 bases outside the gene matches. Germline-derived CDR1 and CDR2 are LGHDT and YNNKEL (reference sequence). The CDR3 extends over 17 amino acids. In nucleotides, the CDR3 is TGTGCCAGCAGCCGTTCAGCTTTCAGGGGGCCTGGCACTGAAGCTTTCTTT. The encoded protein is CASSRSAFRGPGTEAFF.

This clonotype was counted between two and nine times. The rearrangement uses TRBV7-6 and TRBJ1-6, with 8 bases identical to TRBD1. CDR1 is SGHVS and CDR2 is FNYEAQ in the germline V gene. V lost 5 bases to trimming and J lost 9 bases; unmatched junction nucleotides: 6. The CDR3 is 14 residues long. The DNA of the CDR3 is TGTGCCAGCAGCGTCCGGACAGGGCTTTCACCCCTCCACTTT. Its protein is CASSVRTGLSPLHF.

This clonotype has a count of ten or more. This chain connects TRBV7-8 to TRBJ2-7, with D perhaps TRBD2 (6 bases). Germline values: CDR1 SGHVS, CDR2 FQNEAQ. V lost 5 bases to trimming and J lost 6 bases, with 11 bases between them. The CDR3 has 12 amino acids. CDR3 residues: CASSMTSSEQYF. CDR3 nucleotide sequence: TGTGCCAGCAGCATGACTAGTTCCGAGCAGTACTTC. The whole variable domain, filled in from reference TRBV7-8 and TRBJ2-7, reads GAGVSQSPRYKVAKRGQDVALRCDPISGHVSLFWYQQALGQGPEFLTYFQNEAQLDKSGLPSDRFFAERPEGSVSTLKIQRTQQEDSAVYLCASSMTSSEQYFGPGTRLTVT.

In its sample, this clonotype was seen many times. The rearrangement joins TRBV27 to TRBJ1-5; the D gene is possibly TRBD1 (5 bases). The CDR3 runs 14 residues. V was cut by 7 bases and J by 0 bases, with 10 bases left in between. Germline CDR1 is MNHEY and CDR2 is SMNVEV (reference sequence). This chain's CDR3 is CASKLQASNQPQHF. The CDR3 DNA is TGTGCCAGCAAACTACAGGCTAGCAATCAGCCCCAGCATTTT.

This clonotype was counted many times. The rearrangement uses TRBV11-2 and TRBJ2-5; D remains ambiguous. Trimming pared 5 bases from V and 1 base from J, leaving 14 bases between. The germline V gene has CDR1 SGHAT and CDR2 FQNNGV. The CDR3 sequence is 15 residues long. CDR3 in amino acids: CASSTYDDGQETQYF. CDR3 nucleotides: TGTGCCAGCAGCACCTACGACGATGGCCAAGAGACCCAGTACTTC.

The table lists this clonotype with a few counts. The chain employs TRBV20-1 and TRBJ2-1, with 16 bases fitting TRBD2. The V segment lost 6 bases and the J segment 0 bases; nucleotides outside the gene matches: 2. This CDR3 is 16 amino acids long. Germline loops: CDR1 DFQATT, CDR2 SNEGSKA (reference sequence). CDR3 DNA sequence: TGCAGTGCCGGGACTAGCGGGAGGGGCTCCTACAATGAGCAGTTCTTC. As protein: CSAGTSGRGSYNEQFF.

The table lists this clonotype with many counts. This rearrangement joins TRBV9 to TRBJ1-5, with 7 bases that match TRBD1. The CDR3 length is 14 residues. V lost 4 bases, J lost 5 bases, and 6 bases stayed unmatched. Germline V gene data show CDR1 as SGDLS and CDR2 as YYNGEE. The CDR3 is CASSPRDSYQPQHF. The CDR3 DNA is TGTGCCAGCAGCCCCAGGGACAGTTATCAGCCCCAGCATTTT. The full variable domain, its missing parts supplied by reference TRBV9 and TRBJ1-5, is DSGVTQTPKHLITATGQRVTLRCSPRSGDLSVYWYQQSLDQGLQFLIQYYNGEERAKGNILERFSAQQFPDLHSELNLSSLELGDSALYFCASSPRDSYQPQHFGDGTRLSIL.

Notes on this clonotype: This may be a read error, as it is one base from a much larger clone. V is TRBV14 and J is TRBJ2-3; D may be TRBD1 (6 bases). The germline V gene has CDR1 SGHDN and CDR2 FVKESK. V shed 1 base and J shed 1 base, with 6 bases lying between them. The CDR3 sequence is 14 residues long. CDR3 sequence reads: CASSQAGGTDTQYF. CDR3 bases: TGTGCCAGCAGCCAAGCAGGGGGCACAGATACGCAGTATTTT.

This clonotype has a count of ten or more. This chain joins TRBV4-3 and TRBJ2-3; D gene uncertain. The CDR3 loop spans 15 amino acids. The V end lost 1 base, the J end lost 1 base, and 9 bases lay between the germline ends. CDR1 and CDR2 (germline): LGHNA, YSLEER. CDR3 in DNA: TGCGCCAGCAGCCAAGGATTGAGTGGCACAGATACGCAGTATTTT. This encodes CASSQGLSGTDTQYF.